These 4 T cell receptor beta chains came from one sample sequenced in a study of human T cells and chemical hapten exposure. From the RACE reads, TCRdb called clonotypes with MiXCR, one entry per CDR3 protein. The sample includes 79,000 or so distinct CDR3 sequences, over 9% seen only once; the top ten take roughly 1.4%. Time point meaning: patch test 1, 2 weeks after DPC sensitization. Documented treatment: therapeutic diphenylcyclopropenone sensitization with weekly scalp DPC. The material sequenced was whole blood, taken in connection with sensitization to the hapten diphenylcyclopropenone (DPC). The source of these receptors is a woman in her forties or fifties with alopecia areata. Some clones in this sample may be carry-over from other donors' samples.

This chain links TRBV6-5 with TRBJ2-3, with unresolved D. The CDR3 has 13 residues. Germline CDR1 and CDR2: MNHEY and SVGAGI. V shed 10 bases and J shed 4 bases, with 15 bases lying between them. The CDR3 here is CANSRSVADTQYF. DNA for the CDR3: TGTGCCAACAGCAGGTCTGTGGCAGATACGCAGTATTTT.

This clonotype was counted only a few times. V is TRBV18 and J is TRBJ1-1; no reliable D call. V was clipped by 2 bases and J by 5 bases, with 9 bases between them. Germline lookup yields CDR1 KGHSH and CDR2 LQKENI. The CDR3 spans 13 residues. CDR3 in DNA: TGTGCCAGCTCACCAGATAGGACGACTGAAGCTTTCTTT. This sequence encodes CASSPDRTTEAFF.

This clonotype appeared a few times. The chain has TRBV11-2 and TRBJ2-7; D may match TRBD1 or TRBD2 (5 bases each). This CDR3 is built from 15 residues. V was trimmed by 1 base and J by 4 bases, leaving 14 bases between them. CDR1 and CDR2 from the germline V gene are SGHAT and FQNNGV. This chain's CDR3 is CASSLAPGPQYEQYF. The CDR3 region has the DNA TGTGCCAGCAGCTTAGCCCCGGGACCGCAGTACGAGCAGTACTTC. The complete variable domain, with remaining parts taken from reference TRBV11-2 and TRBJ2-7, reads EAGVAQSPRYKIIEKRQSVAFWCNPISGHATLYWYQQILGQGPKLLIQFQNNGVVDDSQLPKDRFSAERLKGVDSTLKIQPAKLEDSAVYLCASSLAPGPQYEQYFGPGTRLTVT.

The chain has TRBV7-2 and TRBJ1-4, with D maybe TRBD1 (5 bases). The CDR3 is 16 amino acids. Germline CDR1 reads SGHTA; CDR2 reads FQGNSA. V lost 2 bases, J lost 5 bases, and 15 bases lay in between. The CDR3 DNA reads TGTGCCAGCAGCTTAAGGTCCGGGACCGAGAATGAAAAACTGTTTTTT. It encodes CASSLRSGTENEKLFF.